This record concerns one T cell receptor (beta chain) sequence. The CDR3 length is 17 residues. The sample originates from a study of human CD8 memory T cell subsets. Researchers made TCR beta libraries via UMI-labeled 5' RACE. TCRdb re-called the 5' RACE reads; one entry per CDR3 protein, DNA not given. The sample table includes about 7,000 distinct CDR3 sequences. Sequencing was done on a sample of CD8+ stem-like memory T cells (TSCM and TCM) sorted from PBMCs. As to subset: stem-like memory CD8 T cells (TSTEM), CCR7+ PD-1- TIGIT-. The V gene is TRBV12-3 or TRBV12-4, the J gene TRBJ2-5; TCRdb designates TRBD2, a call that cannot be tested without DNA. The source is a human donor in good health. CDR3 sequence reads: CASSLKWWRGRQETQYF.